Following are 21 T cell receptor beta chains from one sample sequenced in a study of Tregs in tolerant kidney transplant recipients. The assay was immunoSEQ multiplex PCR, and TCRdb's table has in-frame clones only and misses some. The sample carries more than 95,000 clones, around 91% recorded once. The sequenced sample was CD4+ T cells from blood. These receptors all stem from a human donor in good health.

This chain links TRBV9 with TRBJ2-5; TRBD1 might be the D (5 bases). This CDR3 comprises 16 residues. CDR1 is SGDLS and CDR2 is YYNGEE in the germline V gene. V gave up 0 bases and J gave up 4 bases, with 16 bases separating them. CDR3 sequence (DNA): TGTGCCAGCAGCGTAGGGCCCCCCACAGGCGGAGAGACCCAGTACTTC. This sequence encodes CASSVGPPTGGETQYF.

The gene calls are TRBV5-6 and TRBJ2-5; D is undetermined. V lost 3 bases and J 4 bases, leaving 7 bases between the germline ends. The germline V gene encodes CDR1 SGHDT and CDR2 YYEEEE. The CDR3 extends over 12 amino acids. Written as DNA, the CDR3 is TGTGCCAGCAGCTGGCTAGTAGAGACCCAGTACTTC. Protein: CASSWLVETQYF.

The chain recombines TRBV7-9 with TRBJ1-2; D is perhaps TRBD1 (5 bases). This CDR3 comprises 12 residues. V lost 5 bases, J lost 4 bases, and 8 bases lay in between. The V gene's germline CDR1 is SEHNR and CDR2 FQNEAQ (reference sequence). The CDR3: CASSPTVYGYTF. The DNA for the CDR3 is TGTGCCAGCAGCCCGACAGTCTATGGCTACACCTTC.

Regarding this clone: The germline gene is not matched at one end of the junction; a read error may be the cause. The rearrangement joins TRBV7-9 to TRBJ2-3; 11 bases line up with TRBD2. There are 15 residues in the CDR3. CDR1 is SEHNR, CDR2 FQNEAQ, per germline (reference sequence). The CDR3 DNA reads as TGTGCCAGCAGCGTAGCGGGAGGGCCTTCAGATACGCAGTATTTT. Amino acids: CASSVAGGPSDTQYF.

The chain couples TRBV14 to TRBJ1-1; D not certain. The germline V and J ends were trimmed by 3 bases and 0 bases, with 8 bases remaining between them. Per germline, CDR1 SGHDN and CDR2 FVKESK. The CDR3 has 14 amino acids. In DNA, the CDR3 is TGTGCCAGCAGCCATCTCATTTTGAACACTGAAGCTTTCTTT. It codes for CASSHLILNTEAFF. Full variable domain (missing parts from reference TRBV14 and TRBJ1-1): EAGVTQFPSHSVIEKGQTVTLRCDPISGHDNLYWYRRVMGKEIKFLLHFVKESKQDESGMPNNRFLAERTGGTYSTLKVQPAELEDSGVYFCASSHLILNTEAFFGQGTRLTVV.

The CDR3 protein is CASHSAIQETQYF. The CDR3 nucleotides read TGTGCCAGCCACTCCGCCATCCAAGAGACCCAGTACTTC. The chain uses TRBV18 and TRBJ2-5; D not resolved. Germline V gene lookup returns CDR1 KGHSH and CDR2 LQKENI. V dropped 8 bases and J dropped 1 base, with 11 bases sitting between them. The CDR3 sequence is 13 residues long.

V and J are TRBV6-1 and TRBJ1-2; 7 bases align to TRBD1. Germline lookup yields CDR1 MNHNS and CDR2 SASEGT. Germline trimming cut 4 bases from V and 3 bases from J; bases unmatched to any gene: 11. The CDR3 sequence is 16 residues long. CDR3 sequence reads: CASSAQDRTLDYGYTF. The CDR3 DNA sequence: TGTGCCAGCAGTGCCCAGGACAGGACGCTTGACTATGGCTACACCTTC.

J is TRBJ1-1 and V is TRBV7-8, with a tentative D call TRBD1 (5 bases). Trimming cost V 1 base and J 6 bases, with 12 bases left between them. This CDR3 is built from 14 residues. Germline-derived CDR1 and CDR2 are SGHVS and FQNEAQ. The CDR3 DNA reads TGTGCCAGCAGCTTAGGGGCAGGGCCATCTGAAGCTTTCTTT. Amino acid sequence: CASSLGAGPSEAFF.

The chain carries TRBV30 and TRBJ1-6; D unclear. The CDR3 runs to 13 residues. V lost 1 base and J lost 5, with 6 bases in between. Per germline, CDR1 GTSNPN and CDR2 SVGIG (reference sequence). The CDR3, as DNA: TGTGCCTGGAGTGGTCAGCATAATTCACCCCTCCACTTT. Translation gives CAWSGQHNSPLHF.

V gene TRBV11-3 combines with J gene TRBJ2-3; D might be TRBD2 (5 bases). Trimming shortened V by 6 bases and J by 4 bases, and 11 bases separated the two germline ends. CDR3 size: 13 residues. Germline V CDR1 and CDR2: SGHNT, YENEEA. The CDR3 here is CASREAPADTQYF. CDR3 coding DNA: TGTGCCAGCAGGGAGGCGCCTGCAGATACGCAGTATTTT.

This clone was detected a few times. The chain employs TRBV6-6 and TRBJ2-7, with a weak D call TRBD2 (5 bases). V dropped 2 bases and J dropped 3 bases, with 8 bases sitting between them. The CDR3 is 13 residues long. Germline lookup yields CDR1 MNHNY and CDR2 SVGAGI (reference sequence). The CDR3 protein is CASSYLLDYEQYF. The CDR3 nucleotides are TGTGCCAGCAGTTACCTACTAGACTACGAGCAGTACTTC.

The CDR3: CASRRVGRKPLNTF. CDR3 bases: TGTGCCAGCAGACGGGTGGGACGCAAGCCCCTGAACACCTTC. The V and J genes are TRBV5-4 and TRBJ1-2; a weak D match, TRBD1 (5 bases). CDR1 is SGHNT and CDR2 is YYREEE in the germline V gene (reference sequence). Trimming cost V 5 bases and J 12 bases, with 23 bases left between them. The CDR3 is 14 residues long.

This clone showed up just once. The V call is TRBV4-2, the J call TRBJ2-7; D unresolved. The CDR3 runs 14 residues. CDR1 and CDR2 (germline): LGHNA, YNFKEQ. V lost 1 base, J lost 1 base, and 8 bases lay in between. CDR3 sequence reads: CASSQGAASYEQYF. CDR3 DNA sequence: TGTGCCAGCAGCCAAGGGGCAGCGTCCTACGAGCAGTACTTC.

The CDR3 is CASSFEGPGNTIYF. The CDR3 DNA reads as TGTGCCAGCAGCTTTGAGGGGCCTGGAAACACCATATATTTT. This chain uses TRBV7-6 with TRBJ1-3; weak D call: TRBD1 (5 bases). The CDR3 is made up of 14 amino acids. Trimming removed 3 bases from V and 2 bases from J, with 8 bases in between. Germline lookup yields CDR1 SGHVS and CDR2 FNYEAQ. Using reference TRBV7-6 and TRBJ1-3 for the parts outside the CDR3, the full variable domain is GAGVSQSPRYKVTKRGQDVALRCDPISGHVSLYWYRQALGQGPEFLTYFNYEAQQDKSGLPNDRFSAERPEGSISTLTIQRTEQRDSAMYRCASSFEGPGNTIYFGEGSWLTVV.

The genes are TRBV25-1 and TRBJ2-1, with 10 bases fitting TRBD1. V was pared by 7 bases and J by 7 bases, with 10 bases of the junction left unmatched. The CDR3 is 15 residues long. CDR1 and CDR2 from the germline V gene are MGHDK and SYGVNS. Written as DNA, the CDR3 is TGTGCCAGCACTACCGACAGGGGGCGATCAAATGAGCAGTTCTTC. It encodes CASTTDRGRSNEQFF. Supplemented by reference TRBV25-1 and TRBJ2-1, the full variable domain reads EADIYQTPRYLVIGTGKKITLECSQTMGHDKMYWYQQDPGMELHLIHYSYGVNSTEKGDLSSESTVSRIRTEHFPLTLESARPSHTSQYLCASTTDRGRSNEQFFGPGTRLTVL.

This clone was detected once. At one boundary the junction diverges from the germline segment, which might be a read error. The J gene is TRBJ2-1, the V gene TRBV19; tentative D call: TRBD2 (6 bases). The CDR3 runs 15 residues. In germline, CDR1 is LNHDA, CDR2 SQIVND (reference sequence). The CDR3: CASSVDSGSYNEQFF. In DNA form, the CDR3 reads TGTGCCAGTAGTGTAGACAGCGGGTCCTACAATGAGCAGTTCTTC.

Only one count was recorded for this clone. This rearrangement joins TRBV6-1 to TRBJ2-3, with D possibly being TRBD1 (6 bases). Deletions cut 6 bases from V and 1 base from J, with 14 bases between. Germline V CDR1 and CDR2: MNHNS, SASEGT. The CDR3 consists of 15 residues. The CDR3 nucleotides are TGTGCCAGCAGCTTGGACAGCACTGGCACAGATACGCAGTATTTT. Encoded protein: CASSLDSTGTDTQYF.

This clone was seen once. The chain employs TRBV7-8 and TRBJ1-6; possible D gene TRBD1, 5 bases. The CDR3 sequence is 13 residues long. V was shortened by 2 bases and J by 8 bases, with 7 bases between the two germline ends. CDR1 is SGHVS, CDR2 FQNEAQ, per germline. The CDR3 region has the DNA TGTGCCAGCAGCTTATGGGGGGATTCACCCCTCCACTTT. It translates to CASSLWGDSPLHF.

The gene calls are TRBV11-3 and TRBJ2-1; 8 bases line up with TRBD2. Trimming cost V 5 bases and J 9 bases; bases outside gene matches: 15. CDR1 SGHNT and CDR2 YENEEA come from the germline V gene. The CDR3 consists of 16 residues. The CDR3, as DNA: TGTGCCAGCAGCCCCAACCGGGGGGGCCTAGCAACTGAGCAGTTCTTC. It specifies CASSPNRGGLATEQFF.

V and J are TRBV6-1 and TRBJ1-5; D might be TRBD1 (5 bases). The V end lost 6 bases, the J end lost 6 bases, and 18 bases lay between the germline ends. CDR3 length: 15 amino acids. The germline V gene encodes CDR1 MNHNS and CDR2 SASEGT. In nucleotides, the CDR3 is TGTGCCAGCAGCGTACAGGTAGGGCCGAGTCAGCCCCAGCATTTT. Its translation: CASSVQVGPSQPQHF.

The chain carries TRBV19 and TRBJ1-5, with unresolved D. Germline CDR1 and CDR2: LNHDA and SQIVND (reference sequence). There are 14 residues in the CDR3. Trimming stripped 7 bases from V and 1 base from J, with 11 bases between. CDR3 nucleotides: TGTGCCAGTACCTTCAAGCTGAGCAATCAGCCCCAGCATTTT. Residues: CASTFKLSNQPQHF.